The clone carrying this T cell receptor beta chain was picked up a small number of times. Its specificity is unknown. The CDR3 runs 16 residues. After removal of 0 bases from V and 4 bases from J, the junction contained 6 bases not matched to a gene. Germline CDR1 and CDR2: LGHDT and YNNKEL (reference sequence). The data were taken from a study of neurological immune-mediated disorders. Overall study results and limits: Private repertoires in all groups were suggested, as expanded clones shared no CDR3 amino acid sequences across subjects.

Where libraries were unsorted, they were derived from 2 million PBMCs stored at -80 degrees C. By 5'RACE with 10-nucleotide random UMIs, the cDNA was made. MiXCR, applied by TCRdb to the 5' RACE reads, yields one record per CDR3 protein. The table lists tens of thousands of distinct CDR3 sequences, approximately 5% of them singletons. The clonotype comes from a woman aged 25 to 45 with multiple sclerosis. The source material was PBMCs. The J gene is TRBJ2-3, the V gene TRBV3-1, with 8 bases aligning to TRBD2. CDR3 in amino acids: CASSQEAGLVSDTQYF. CDR3 in DNA: TGTGCCAGCAGCCAAGAGGCGGGACTAGTTTCAGATACGCAGTATTTT.